Shown below are 26 T cell receptor beta chains from a single sample sequenced in a study of vaccination and CD4 T cells after COVID-19. Their antigen targets remain unknown. Cultured CD4+ T-cell DNA underwent Oncomine TCR Beta short-read sequencing. TCRdb re-analysed the PCR reads in MiXCR, keeping a single row per CDR3 protein. The sample has 15,000 to 20,000 distinct CDR3 sequences, about 40% seen once. Treatment noted: roughly 11-day PBMC culture with coronavirus spike peptide pools or control peptides (ViraFEST assay). The sequenced sample consisted of CD4+ T cells from blood, cultured in vitro. These receptors were taken from a human donor who had recovered from COVID-19.

V usage is TRBV11-1 and J usage is TRBJ2-5; 7 nucleotides match TRBD1. Germline-derived CDR1 and CDR2 are SGHAT and FQDESV (reference sequence). V lost 9 bases to trimming and J lost 3 bases; unmatched junction nucleotides: 16. The CDR3 has 16 residues. CDR3 nucleotides: TGTGCCAGACAAAGAATCAAGGGGGCCCAGGAAGAGACCCAGTACTTC. It translates to CARQRIKGAQEETQYF. Full variable domain (rest looked up from reference TRBV11-1 and TRBJ2-5): EAEVAQSPRYKITEKSQAVAFWCDPISGHATLYWYRQILGQGPELLVQFQDESVVDDSQLPKDRFSAERLKGVDSTLKIQPAELGDSAMYLCARQRIKGAQEETQYFGPGTRLLVL.

The CDR3 sequence is CSASSREGPGELFF. For the CDR3, the DNA is TGCAGTGCTAGCTCGCGGGAGGGCCCCGGGGAGCTGTTTTTT. This rearrangement joins TRBV20-1 to TRBJ2-2; 9 positions agree with TRBD2. The CDR3 is 14 amino acids. V dropped 3 bases and J dropped 6; count of bases not matched to a gene: 5. Germline V gene data show CDR1 as DFQATT and CDR2 as SNEGSKA (reference sequence).

This clonotype was seen a few times. The genes are TRBV12-5 and TRBJ1-1; D is unclear. The germline V gene has CDR1 LGHNT and CDR2 FRNRAP. This CDR3 has 16 residues. Trimming removed 2 bases from V and 3 bases from J, with 16 bases in between. The CDR3 here is CASGLMAGGMYTEAFF. The CDR3 nucleotides are TGTGCTAGTGGTTTGATGGCGGGAGGGATGTACACTGAAGCTTTCTTT.

V usage is TRBV5-1 and J usage is TRBJ1-2, with D unclear. The CDR3 contains 14 residues. Trimming pared 4 bases from V and 2 bases from J, leaving 12 bases between. Germline V gene lookup returns CDR1 SGHRS and CDR2 YFSETQ. The CDR3 protein is CASSSGGINYGYTF. In DNA, the CDR3 is TGCGCCAGCAGCAGCGGTGGGATCAACTATGGCTACACCTTC.

The chain recombines TRBV20-1 with TRBJ2-1; possible D gene TRBD2, 5 bases. The germline CDR1 and CDR2 sequences are DFQATT and SNEGSKA (reference sequence). The length of the CDR3 is 15 residues. V dropped 5 bases and J dropped 1 base, with 15 bases sitting between them. The CDR3 spells CSADLNSVSYNEQFF. CDR3 nucleotides: TGCAGTGCTGATCTCAATAGCGTTTCCTACAATGAGCAGTTCTTC.

The count of this clonotype is one. DNA of the CDR3: TGCAGTGCTACGGGTTCCCTAGCGGGAGCCCCGGAGCAGTTCTTC. This encodes CSATGSLAGAPEQFF. This chain links TRBV20-1 with TRBJ2-1; 10 bases fit TRBD2. This CDR3 has 15 amino acids. Germline CDR1 DFQATT, CDR2 SNEGSKA (reference sequence). The junction had 13 bases not matched to a gene; V was cut back by 4 bases and J by 10 bases.

Here the CDR3 reads CASRRLAGDGTDTQYF. The CDR3 coding sequence is TGTGCCAGTAGAAGACTAGCGGGAGACGGCACAGATACGCAGTATTTT. The chain is built from TRBV19 and TRBJ2-3, with 12 bases matching TRBD2. CDR3 size: 16 residues. After removal of 6 bases from V and 1 base from J, the junction contained 5 bases not matched to a gene. CDR1 and CDR2 from the germline V gene are LNHDA and SQIVND (reference sequence).

This clonotype has a handful of counts. The chain joins TRBV7-3 to TRBJ1-6, with D perhaps TRBD1 (5 bases). V was clipped by 6 bases and J by 11 bases, with 20 bases between them. Germline CDR1 is SGHTA and CDR2 is FQGTGA. CDR3 size: 15 residues. CDR3 sequence reads: CASSSTPGRVTPLHF. The CDR3 coding sequence is TGTGCCAGCAGTTCCACCCCTGGCAGGGTCACACCCCTCCACTTT.

V and J are TRBV15 and TRBJ2-5; tentatively, D is TRBD2 (6 bases). CDR3 size: 17 residues. CDR1 and CDR2 (germline): LNHNV, YYDKDF (reference sequence). The V end was cut by 3 bases, the J end by 7 bases, with 24 bases between. CDR3 sequence: CATSRGGTTMSMGTQYF. The DNA for the CDR3 is TGTGCCACCAGCAGGGGCGGGACGACAATGTCTATGGGGACCCAGTACTTC.

The rearrangement joins TRBV2 to TRBJ2-2; 7 positions agree with TRBD2. The ends lost 4 bases at V and 6 bases at J; junction bases unmatched: 8. The CDR3 runs to 15 residues. Germline V gene sequence: CDR1 SNHLY, CDR2 FYNNEI. Written as DNA, the CDR3 is TGTGCCAGCAGTGGGCCCGGGACTATGCCCGGGGAGCTGTTTTTT. Protein sequence: CASSGPGTMPGELFF.

The sample holds a few counts of this clonotype. In DNA form, the CDR3 reads TGTGCCAGCAGTTACGGCTCCTACCCCTACGAGCAGTACTTC. Amino acids: CASSYGSYPYEQYF. V is TRBV6-2 or TRBV6-3 and J is TRBJ2-7; no clear D gene. CDR3 length equals 14 residues. The germline V gene has CDR1 MNHEY and CDR2 SVGEGT. V shed 2 bases and J shed 2 bases, with 10 bases lying between them.

This clonotype has just a few counts. The chain employs TRBV2 and TRBJ2-7; a possible D gene is TRBD2 (6 bases). The CDR3 spans 12 residues. The V gene lost 6 bases and the J gene lost 1 base, with 7 bases spanning the gap. Germline lookup yields CDR1 SNHLY and CDR2 FYNNEI. In DNA, the CDR3 is TGTGCCAGCAGAGGAGGGTCCTACGAGCAGTACTTC. This gives the protein CASRGGSYEQYF.

This clonotype was detected only a few times. This sequence joins TRBV20-1 and TRBJ1-3; no definite D call. CDR1 and CDR2 from the germline V gene are DFQATT and SNEGSKA (reference sequence). Trimming took off 7 bases at V and 0 bases at J, with 13 bases between the two ends. The CDR3 covers 14 residues. In DNA, the CDR3 is TGCAGTGTTCTCAGTCTCAGCTCTGGAAACACCATATATTTT. This gives the protein CSVLSLSSGNTIYF.

The J gene is TRBJ1-3, the V gene TRBV2, with unresolved D. Germline loops: CDR1 SNHLY, CDR2 FYNNEI. Trimming shortened V by 2 bases and J by 3 bases, and 14 bases separated the two germline ends. CDR3 length equals 16 residues. The CDR3: CASSEYPPINGNTIYF. The DNA for the CDR3 is TGTGCCAGCAGTGAATACCCCCCGATCAATGGAAACACCATATATTTT.

V is TRBV20-1 and J is TRBJ1-4; TRBD1 aligns across 10 bases. Germline CDR1 DFQATT, CDR2 SNEGSKA (reference sequence). V lost 3 bases to trimming and J lost 2 bases; unmatched junction nucleotides: 15. The CDR3 is made up of 19 amino acids. CDR3 region: CSASGPGQGQGSTNEKLFF. CDR3 nucleotide sequence: TGCAGTGCTAGTGGCCCGGGACAGGGGCAGGGTAGCACTAATGAAAAACTGTTTTTT.

The gene calls are TRBV7-8 and TRBJ2-7; possibly TRBD2 for D (5 bases). This CDR3 contains 14 residues. Germline assignment: CDR1 SGHVS and CDR2 FQNEAQ. Trimming removed 1 base from V and 0 bases from J, with 7 bases in between. The chain's CDR3 is CASSLGRISYEQYF. Written as DNA, the CDR3 is TGTGCCAGCAGCTTAGGGAGGATCTCCTACGAGCAGTACTTC.

The chain joins TRBV12-3 or TRBV12-4 to TRBJ1-6; a possible D gene is TRBD1 (5 bases). The CDR3 has 13 residues. The germline V and J ends were trimmed by 2 bases and 6 bases, with 5 bases remaining between them. The CDR3 here is CASSLQGNSPLHF. In DNA, the CDR3 is TGTGCCAGCAGTTTACAGGGTAATTCACCCCTCCACTTT.

The V gene is TRBV2, the J gene TRBJ1-1, with no clear D. Trimming removed 2 bases at V and 11 bases at J, with 12 bases between. Germline V gene data show CDR1 as SNHLY and CDR2 as FYNNEI. The CDR3 totals 12 residues. The CDR3: CASSEIEVSAFF. The CDR3 coding sequence is TGTGCCAGCAGTGAAATCGAAGTTTCGGCTTTCTTT. Complete variable domain (other parts from reference TRBV2 and TRBJ1-1): EPEVTQTPSHQVTQMGQEVILRCVPISNHLYFYWYRQILGQKVEFLVSFYNNEISEKSEIFDDQFSVERPDGSNFTLKIRSTKLEDSAMYFCASSEIEVSAFFGQGTRLTVV.

This clonotype was seen only a few times. The rearrangement links TRBV6-1 to TRBJ1-2, with 9 positions matching TRBD1. The CDR3 has 14 amino acids. Germline assignment: CDR1 MNHNS and CDR2 SASEGT. After removal of 5 bases from V and 6 bases from J, the junction contained 7 bases not matched to a gene. The CDR3 protein is CASSRAGTGNGYTF. The DNA of the CDR3 is TGTGCCAGCAGTCGCGCCGGGACAGGGAATGGCTACACCTTC.

The gene calls are TRBV20-1 and TRBJ2-3, with D unresolved. Germline-derived CDR1 and CDR2 are DFQATT and SNEGSKA (reference sequence). The CDR3 contains 11 residues. Trimming took off 3 bases at V and 5 bases at J, with 6 bases between the two ends. The DNA of the CDR3 is TGCAGTGCTAGCGTGGAAGATACGCAGTATTTT. This codes for CSASVEDTQYF.

This clonotype has just a few counts. This chain connects TRBV28 to TRBJ2-7; 7 nucleotides align to TRBD2. With 8 bases clipped from V and 3 bases from J, the junction kept 10 bases outside the gene matches. Germline CDR1 is MDHEN and CDR2 is SYDVKM. CDR3 length: 14 amino acids. The CDR3 coding sequence is TGTGCCAGCCGCGACGCTTCGGGGGGCTACGAGCAGTACTTC. It yields the protein CASRDASGGYEQYF. Full variable domain (rest looked up from reference TRBV28 and TRBJ2-7): DVKVTQSSRYLVKRTGEKVFLECVQDMDHENMFWYRQDPGLGLRLIYFSYDVKMKEKGDIPEGYSVSREKKERFSLILESASTNQTSMYLCASRDASGGYEQYFGPGTRLTVT.

J is TRBJ2-1 and V is TRBV5-4, with 13 nucleotides matching TRBD2. V gave up 2 bases and J gave up 5 bases; unmatched junction bases: 7. The CDR3 extends over 17 amino acids. Germline V gene lookup returns CDR1 SGHNT and CDR2 YYREEE (reference sequence). The CDR3 sequence is CASSLAGGLAGNNEQFF. Written as DNA, the CDR3 is TGTGCCAGCAGCTTAGCGGGGGGACTAGCGGGAAACAATGAGCAGTTCTTC.

This chain's CDR3 is CASSKQGPGELFF. In nucleotides, the CDR3 is TGTGCCAGCAGTAAGCAGGGTCCCGGGGAGCTGTTTTTT. The chain recombines TRBV6-7 with TRBJ2-2; the D gene is possibly TRBD1 (5 bases). TRBV6-7 is reported as an ORF; its role is uncertain. The CDR3 is 13 residues long. V dropped 5 bases and J dropped 6 bases, with 10 bases sitting between them.

V usage is TRBV7-9 and J usage is TRBJ1-5, with a tentative D call TRBD1 (6 bases). The CDR3 covers 14 residues. V lost 4 bases to trimming and J lost 2 bases, with 9 bases between them. The V gene's germline CDR1 is SEHNR and CDR2 FQNEAQ (reference sequence). The CDR3 protein is CASSSQGRNQPQHF. The CDR3 bases are TGTGCCAGCAGCTCACAGGGTCGCAATCAGCCCCAGCATTTT.

This clonotype has just a few counts. V usage is TRBV20-1 and J usage is TRBJ2-2, with unresolved D. Germline CDR1 DFQATT, CDR2 SNEGSKA (reference sequence). V was shortened by 6 bases and J by 0 bases, with 11 bases between the two germline ends. CDR3 length: 14 amino acids. The CDR3 loop is CSAAPPANTGELFF. The CDR3 nucleotides read TGCAGTGCCGCCCCTCCCGCGAACACCGGGGAGCTGTTTTTT.

V and J are TRBV6-5 and TRBJ1-5; D gene ambiguous. Trimming cost V 0 bases and J 5 bases, with 8 bases left between them. CDR3 size: 14 residues. The germline gives CDR1 MNHEY, CDR2 SVGAGI. CDR3 amino acids: CASSYSWGHQPQHF. The DNA for the CDR3 is TGTGCCAGCAGTTACTCCTGGGGTCATCAGCCCCAGCATTTT.